The 10 T cell receptor beta chains below were found in one sample sequenced in a study of CD8 T cell repertoires and HIV-1 epitope variants. Sequencing was performed with immunoSEQ multiplex PCR; in TCRdb, only in-frame clones are kept and a portion is missing. Seen here are a few thousand clones, 64% observed once, and the top ten hold roughly 45%. Their specific antigens are unknown. The sequenced sample consisted of cultured CD8+ T cells derived from PBMCs. The receptors were sampled from a male donor with HIV.

This clone has just one count. This chain uses TRBV19 with TRBJ2-1; 7 bases agree with TRBD2. The J segment lost 6 bases and the V segment lost 1 base, leaving 6 bases of the junction unmatched. The CDR3 is 15 residues long. CDR1 and CDR2 (germline): LNHDA, SQIVND (reference sequence). This CDR3 is CASSIVSGNPNEQFF. CDR3 DNA: TGTGCCAGTAGTATAGTAAGCGGGAACCCCAATGAGCAGTTCTTC.

The rearrangement joins TRBV11-1 to TRBJ2-3, with D unclear. From germline, CDR1 is SGHAT and CDR2 FQDESV (reference sequence). CDR3 length: 11 amino acids. The V and J ends lost 2 bases and 6 bases respectively, with 3 bases between them. In nucleotides, the CDR3 is TGTGCCAGCAGCTTATCTGATACGCAGTATTTT. Translation gives CASSLSDTQYF.

Only one count was recorded for this clone. The chain joins TRBV7-6 to TRBJ2-3, with 8 positions matching TRBD2. The CDR3 loop spans 16 amino acids. Germline loops: CDR1 SGHVS, CDR2 FNYEAQ. V lost 1 base and J lost 4; bases outside the gene matches: 7. The CDR3 region has the DNA TGTGCCAGCAGCTTAGACTCTGGGCGGGAGGCAGATACGCAGTATTTT. As protein: CASSLDSGREADTQYF.

This clone was seen once. CDR3 protein: CASSIGTGGLLKEQYF. CDR3 coding DNA: TGTGCCAGTAGTATCGGGACAGGGGGTCTTTTGAAAGAGCAGTACTTC. The chain links TRBV19 to TRBJ2-7; TRBD1 matches 11 bases. V trimming: 3 bases; J trimming: 7 bases; junction bases outside the gene matches: 11. Germline assignment: CDR1 LNHDA and CDR2 SQIVND (reference sequence). The CDR3 totals 16 residues. Filled out from reference TRBV19 and TRBJ2-7, the complete variable domain reads DGGITQSPKYLFRKEGQNVTLSCEQNLNHDAMYWYRQDPGQGLRLIYYSQIVNDFQKGDIAEGYSVSREKKESFPLTVTSAQKNPTAFYLCASSIGTGGLLKEQYFGPGTRLTVT.

The chain employs TRBV30 and TRBJ2-1; 7 nucleotides match TRBD1. Trimming at V came to 0 bases and at J to 6 bases, leaving 2 bases not matched to a gene. The germline CDR1 and CDR2 sequences are GTSNPN and SVGIG (reference sequence). The CDR3 covers 13 residues. CDR3 protein: CAWSVRGPNEQFF. Here the CDR3 DNA reads TGTGCCTGGAGTGTAAGGGGGCCCAATGAGCAGTTCTTC.

Concerning this clone: Distinct nucleotide sequences in the sample also encode this CDR3. The J gene is TRBJ1-2, the V gene TRBV30; TRBD1 matches at 9 bases. This CDR3 contains 13 residues. The germline V gene encodes CDR1 GTSNPN and CDR2 SVGIG (reference sequence). Trimming removed 1 base from V and 8 bases from J; junction bases left unmatched: 5. CDR3: CAWSEGQGEGYTF. The CDR3 DNA sequence: TGTGCCTGGAGTGAGGGACAGGGTGAGGGCTACACCTTC.

V usage is TRBV27 and J usage is TRBJ2-7; 13 nucleotides line up with TRBD2. Germline V gives CDR1 MNHEY, CDR2 SMNVEV (reference sequence). The V segment lost 0 bases and the J segment 6 bases; nucleotides outside the gene matches: 8. CDR3 length: 17 amino acids. DNA for the CDR3: TGTGCCAGCAGTTTATCAGTCGGACTAGCGGGAGTCCGCGAGCAGTACTTC. This gives the protein CASSLSVGLAGVREQYF.

The V gene is TRBV6-5, the J gene TRBJ2-3; D is uncertain. The ends were cut back, 1 base at V and 1 base at J, with 6 bases in the middle. CDR3 length: 14 amino acids. CDR1 MNHEY and CDR2 SVGAGI come from the germline V gene. CDR3 region: CASSYWVRTDTQYF. In DNA, the CDR3 is TGTGCCAGCAGTTACTGGGTACGCACAGATACGCAGTATTTT.

This chain connects TRBV28 to TRBJ2-1, with TRBD2 as a possible D gene (6 bases). Per the germline V gene, CDR1 is MDHEN and CDR2 is SYDVKM. The CDR3 contains 14 residues. Trimming took off 5 bases at V and 7 bases at J, with 15 bases between the two ends. The CDR3 is CASSVTGRSNEQFF. CDR3 DNA sequence: TGTGCCAGCAGTGTAACCGGGAGATCGAATGAGCAGTTCTTC.

The genes are TRBV5-1 and TRBJ1-6; TRBD1 agrees at 9 bases. V shed 2 bases and J 8 bases; nucleotides not matched to a gene: 14. The CDR3 runs to 18 residues. Germline V gene data show CDR1 as SGHRS and CDR2 as YFSETQ. The CDR3 sequence: CASSLPLGQGISDSPLHF. CDR3 DNA sequence: TGCGCCAGCAGCTTACCCCTTGGACAGGGGATATCGGATTCACCCCTCCACTTT.